The TCR beta chain under discussion was sequenced for a study of blood T cells in healthy people across ages. The CDR3 is made up of 13 amino acids. Per germline, CDR1 PRHDT and CDR2 FYEKMQ (reference sequence). With a J-beta primer mix and a sample-barcoded 5' primer, a second PCR ran 7 to 11 cycles. Using its own MiXCR run on the 5' RACE reads, TCRdb lists one record per CDR3 protein. In the table there are about 1.6 million distinct CDR3 sequences, almost 35% of which are singletons. A few counts support this clonotype. Sequences were obtained from blood. This TCR was sampled from a woman in her 30s in good health. The J gene is TRBJ2-4, the V gene TRBV13, with a possible D match to TRBD1 (5 bases). The closer fit of TRBJ2-7 to the DNA end suggests the J call may be wrong. The CDR3 reads CASSRGKAYEQYF. As DNA, the CDR3 is TGTGCCAGCAGTAGGGGAAAGGCCTACGAGCAGTACTTC.